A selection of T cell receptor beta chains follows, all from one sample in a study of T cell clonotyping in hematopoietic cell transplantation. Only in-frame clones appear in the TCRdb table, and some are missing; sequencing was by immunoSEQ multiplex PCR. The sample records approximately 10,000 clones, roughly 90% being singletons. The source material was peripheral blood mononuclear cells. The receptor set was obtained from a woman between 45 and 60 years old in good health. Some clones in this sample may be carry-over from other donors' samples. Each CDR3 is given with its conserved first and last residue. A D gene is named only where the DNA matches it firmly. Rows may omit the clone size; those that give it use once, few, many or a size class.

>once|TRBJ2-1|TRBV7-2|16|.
CASSLDGRRSYNEQFF
TGTGCCAGCAGCTTAGACGGCCGCCGCTCCTACAATGAGCAGTTCTTC
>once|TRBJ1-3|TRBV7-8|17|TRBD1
CASSFSTDRSSGNTIYF
TGTGCCAGCAGCTTTAGCACGGACAGGAGCTCTGGAAACACCATATATTTT
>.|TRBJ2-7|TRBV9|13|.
CASSVRIWGEQYF
TGTGCCAGCAGCGTGCGGATTTGGGGGGAGCAGTACTTC
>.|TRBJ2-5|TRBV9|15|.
CASSVAGGRAETQYF
TGTGCCAGCAGCGTAGCCGGGGGTCGGGCTGAGACCCAGTACTTC
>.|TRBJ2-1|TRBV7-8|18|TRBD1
CASSLPAQGERIYNEQFF
TGTGCCAGCAGCTTACCGGCACAGGGGGAGAGGATCTACAATGAGCAGTTCTTC
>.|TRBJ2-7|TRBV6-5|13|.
CASAQGSSYEQYF
TGTGCCAGCGCTCAGGGGAGCTCCTACGAGCAGTACTTC
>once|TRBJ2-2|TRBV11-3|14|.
CASSFTGNTGELFF
TGTGCCAGCAGCTTTACAGGGAACACCGGGGAGCTGTTTTTT
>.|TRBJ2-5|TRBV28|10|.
CASFGETQYF
TGTGCCAGCTTCGGAGAGACCCAGTACTTC
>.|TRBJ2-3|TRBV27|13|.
CASSLDHTDTQYF
TGTGCCAGCAGTTTAGACCACACAGATACGCAGTATTTT
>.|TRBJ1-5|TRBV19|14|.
CASSIDKGLKPQHF
TGTGCCAGTAGTATAGATAAGGGTCTAAAGCCCCAGCATTTT
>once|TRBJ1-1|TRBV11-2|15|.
CASSLDPGMNTEAFF
TGTGCCAGCAGCTTAGATCCGGGGATGAACACTGAAGCTTTCTTT
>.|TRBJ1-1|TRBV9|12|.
CASSVAGTEAFF
TGTGCCAGCAGCGTAGCAGGTACTGAAGCTTTCTTT
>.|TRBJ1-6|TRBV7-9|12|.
CASSPNNSPLHF
TGTGCCAGCAGCCCGAATAATTCACCCCTCCACTTT
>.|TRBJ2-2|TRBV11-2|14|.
CASSPSANTGELFF
TGTGCCAGCAGCCCCTCCGCGAACACCGGGGAGCTGTTTTTT